This TCR beta chain was identified in a study of T cells in women clearing cervical HPV infection (dated by TCRdb to the late 2010s). At the level of the whole study: The cases were 25 to 30 women with histologically confirmed HPV16-related CIN3 or worse, and 2 of those women had invasive cancers. Cases and controls were matched on year of sample collection and on age within five years. In the parent cohort, roughly 9,700 women aged 18 or older were enrolled in Guanacaste, Costa Rica, during about 1992 to 1994 and then followed for around seven years. HLA typing was available for only a few women, so HLA type could not be excluded as a confounder. For cases, the median interval between lesion detection and blood sampling was about 150 days, with an interquartile range of about 85 to 220 days. The controls were 25 or so women whose single incident HPV16 infection cleared within 12 months with no development of precancer or cancer. The exploratory proof-of-principle case-control study was nested within the Guanacaste HPV Natural History Study in Costa Rica and compared TCR repertoires across cervical HPV16 outcomes. Cases had a median age of about 35 years and controls had a median age of about 37, with no significant differences in baseline characteristics. Blood from cases was drawn at the visit where the lesion was first identified, while blood from controls was drawn once the infection was no longer detected. Five blinded duplicates per group were added as quality controls, giving some 60 samples: 50 or so participants and 10 replicates. What the study reported, not specific to this receptor: Because the number of T cells per sample was unknown, the richness differences could reflect varying T-cell content rather than repertoire biology. Random forest classifiers combining richness and V gene abundances distinguished cases from controls with an estimated AUC of less than 0.9. The cross-sectional design could not show whether associations preceded infection or resulted from it; effector/memory subsets and HPV-specific T cells were not isolated. TCR repertoire richness was significantly higher in CIN3+ cases than in controls across sequencing depths, while evenness did not differ.

As concerns this clone: What this receptor recognizes is not known.

Every participant had a single incident cervical HPV16 infection, and women with prevalent HPV16 infections were excluded. Cervical HPV DNA was detected by MY09/MY11 PCR, and genotyping was performed by dot-blot hybridization. Around 14 mL of heparinized blood was centrifuged, after which the buffy coat was aliquoted, frozen at -30 degrees C, and then stored at -80 degrees C. Genomic DNA was extracted from buffy coat specimens using QIAGEN kits. TCR beta CDR3 regions were amplified by multiplex PCR from an average of roughly 1.3 ug genomic DNA per sample using the immunoSEQ assay. Primer bias was corrected in the assay by using a complete synthetic TCR repertoire to establish an amplification baseline. The amplicons were sequenced on the Illumina platform. As for the original processing: Sequences were error-corrected by clustering with frequency ratios and a modified nearest-neighbor algorithm and were then analyzed in the immunoSEQ Analyzer with IMGT gene definitions. At each rarefaction depth, TCR richness and evenness were averaged across 20 rarefaction repeats, and any sample with fewer sequences than the depth was left out. Relative abundances of V, D and J genes were compared between groups using Wilcoxon rank sum tests, with FDR correction applied. An intraclass correlation of 90% to 97% for TCR richness and an average of around 76% across 65 to 80 gene segments were obtained from the blinded duplicates. TCRdb limited this immuneACCESS table to in-frame rearrangements with V and J called. A share of clones is missing; checked studies link under half to unresolved V genes, and the rest is unexplained. V and J calls and clone size are copied from that table; D and trimming were computed from the DNA. For this sample, the table gives 20,000 to 25,000 clones. The ten largest clones capture approximately 9.8% of the sample.

The clonotype originates from a woman between 18 and 69 years old with a cervical HPV16 infection that either progressed to CIN3+ or cleared (not recorded which). The source material was blood buffy coat.

CDR3 DNA (partial): TGCAGTGCTAGAGATATATCCCTTTATGGC. This encodes CSARDISLYG. The full CDR3 sequence reads CSARDISLYGYTF. The V gene is TRBV20-1 and the J gene is TRBJ1-2, with an unclear D gene assignment. The read ends 3 residues early relative to the CDR3; the germline J gene fills the gap. The trim is 0 bases for V and 5 bases for J, with a gap of 10 bases between the germline ends. The CDR3 sequence holds 13 residues, the cysteine and phenylalanine included. The DNA has 30 bases, all within the CDR3, and is read from base 1. CDR1 and CDR2 (DFQATT, SNEGSKA) derive from the germline V gene (reference sequence).